This T cell receptor beta chain was recovered during a study of T cell responses to AZD1222 COVID-19 vaccine. Turning to the study itself: Some second doses came at about 4 weeks and others at about 12 weeks; these were pooled. Study outcomes and limitations: Most donors were white British, females outnumbered males, and clonal diversity was possibly underestimated. Spike-specific TCR breadth rose after two AZD1222 doses, and depth rose as well.

TCRdb keeps only in-frame clones here, not all; method: immunoSEQ multiplex PCR. The data hold 100,000 or so clones, with roughly 89% observed a single time. J lost 1 base, V lost 5 bases, and 20 bases had no gene match. Germline V gene data show CDR1 as SGHVS and CDR2 as FQNEAQ. The CDR3 is made up of 21 amino acids. About this clone itself: The antigen is undetermined.

The sequencing here drew on peripheral blood, taken on day 0 of AZD1222 vaccination. The clonotype comes from an adult in good health. The chain has TRBV7-8 and TRBJ2-7, with 13 bases fitting TRBD2. CDR3 sequence (DNA): TGTGCCAGCAGCCCCTTGTGGGTCTGGGCCGGGACTAGCGGGACGTCCTACGAGCAGTACTTC. This encodes CASSPLWVWAGTSGTSYEQYF.